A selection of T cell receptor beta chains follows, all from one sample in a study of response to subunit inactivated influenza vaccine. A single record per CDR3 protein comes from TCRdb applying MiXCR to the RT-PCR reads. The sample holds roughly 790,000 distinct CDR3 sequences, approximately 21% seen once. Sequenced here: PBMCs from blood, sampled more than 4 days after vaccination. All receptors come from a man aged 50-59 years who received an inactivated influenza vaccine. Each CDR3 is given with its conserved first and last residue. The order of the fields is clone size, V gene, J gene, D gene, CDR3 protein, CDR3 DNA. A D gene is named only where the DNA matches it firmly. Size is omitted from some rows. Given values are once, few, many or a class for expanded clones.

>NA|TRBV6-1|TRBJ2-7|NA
CASSADRRSYEQYF
TGTGCCAGCAGTGCTGACAGGAGATCCTACGAGCAGTACTTC
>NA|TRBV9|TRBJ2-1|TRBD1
CASSVGWDSSYNEQFF
TGTGCCAGCAGCGTAGGGTGGGACAGCTCCTACAATGAGCAGTTCTTC
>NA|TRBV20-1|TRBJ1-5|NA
CSAEGRDNQPQHF
TGCAGTGCTGAAGGACGGGACAATCAGCCCCAGCATTTT
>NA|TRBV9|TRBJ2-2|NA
CASSVATGRGTGELFF
TGTGCCAGCAGCGTAGCTACAGGGCGGGGAACCGGGGAGCTGTTTTTT
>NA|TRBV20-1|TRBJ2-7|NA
CSALPLSLSYEQYF
TGCAGTGCCCTCCCACTATCGTTATCCTACGAGCAGTACTTC
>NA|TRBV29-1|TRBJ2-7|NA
CSVRRESGVYEQYF
TGCAGCGTTCGCCGGGAGTCGGGGGTCTACGAGCAGTACTTC
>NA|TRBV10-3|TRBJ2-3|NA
CAISDWRDPGISTDTQYF
TGTGCCATCAGTGATTGGCGGGACCCTGGAATTAGCACAGATACGCAGTATTTT
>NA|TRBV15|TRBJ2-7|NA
CATSRDVANEQYF
TGTGCCACCAGCAGAGATGTGGCAAACGAGCAGTACTTC
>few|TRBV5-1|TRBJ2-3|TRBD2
CASSTSGTRTDTQYF
TGCGCCAGCAGCACCTCCGGGACTAGAACCGATACGCAGTATTTT
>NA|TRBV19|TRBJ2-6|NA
CASSIGGGFAGFSGANVLTF
TGTGCCAGTAGTATAGGTGGGGGCTTCGCTGGCTTCTCTGGGGCCAACGTCCTGACTTTC
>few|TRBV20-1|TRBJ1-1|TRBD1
CSAEEDRRNTEAFF
TGCAGTGCTGAGGAGGACAGGAGGAACACTGAAGCTTTCTTT
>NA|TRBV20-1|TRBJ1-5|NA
CSARGGSYSNQPQHF
TGCAGTGCTAGAGGCGGCAGCTATAGCAATCAGCCCCAGCATTTT
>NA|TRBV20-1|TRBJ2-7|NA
CSASRGYEQYF
TGCAGTGCTAGTAGAGGTTACGAGCAGTACTTC
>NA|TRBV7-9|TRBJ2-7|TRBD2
CASSTRLARKDEQYF
TGTGCCAGCAGCACAAGACTAGCGAGGAAAGACGAGCAGTACTTC
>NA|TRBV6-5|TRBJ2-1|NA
CASRAWENEQFF
TGTGCCAGCAGGGCCTGGGAAAATGAGCAGTTCTTC
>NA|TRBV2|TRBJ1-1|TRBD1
CASRERQGASTEAFF
TGTGCCAGCAGGGAGAGACAGGGGGCAAGCACTGAAGCTTTCTTT
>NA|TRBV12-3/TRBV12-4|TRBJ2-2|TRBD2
CASRGVPYTGELFF
TGTGCCAGCCGGGGGGTCCCTTACACCGGGGAGCTGTTTTTT
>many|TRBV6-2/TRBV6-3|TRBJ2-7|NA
CASSYTRGNEQYF
TGTGCCAGCAGTTACACCAGGGGAAACGAGCAGTACTTC
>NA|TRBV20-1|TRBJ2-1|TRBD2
CSARTPSGSYNEQFF
TGCAGTGCTAGAACCCCTAGCGGGAGTTACAATGAGCAGTTCTTC
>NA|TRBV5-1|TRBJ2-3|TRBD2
CASSGTSGRGTDTQYF
TGCGCCAGCAGCGGGACTAGCGGGAGAGGGACAGATACGCAGTATTTT
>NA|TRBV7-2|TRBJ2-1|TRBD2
CASSSPSGGSNNEQFF
TGTGCCAGCAGCTCCCCGTCGGGGGGGAGTAACAATGAGCAGTTCTTC
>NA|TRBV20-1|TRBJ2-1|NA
CSARDFWGEQFF
TGCAGTGCTAGAGATTTTTGGGGTGAGCAGTTCTTC
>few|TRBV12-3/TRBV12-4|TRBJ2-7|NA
CASSPTGHPYEQYF
TGTGCCAGCAGCCCCACAGGACATCCCTACGAGCAGTACTTC
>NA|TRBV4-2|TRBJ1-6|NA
CASSQEGAASPLHF
TGTGCCAGCAGCCAAGAGGGGGCAGCGTCACCCCTCCACTTT
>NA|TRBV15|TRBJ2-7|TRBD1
CATSRDRDRDPYEQYF
TGTGCCACCAGCAGAGACCGGGACAGGGACCCCTACGAGCAGTACTTC
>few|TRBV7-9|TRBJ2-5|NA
CASSFPGKETQYF
TGTGCCAGCAGCTTCCCGGGAAAAGAGACCCAGTACTTC
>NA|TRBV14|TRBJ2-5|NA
CASSQDTQGQNILQETQYF
TGTGCCAGCAGCCAAGATACCCAGGGCCAAAATATTCTACAAGAGACCCAGTACTTC
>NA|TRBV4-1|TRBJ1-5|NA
CASSQDFGVNNQPQHF
TGCGCCAGCAGCCAAGATTTCGGGGTGAACAATCAGCCCCAGCATTTT
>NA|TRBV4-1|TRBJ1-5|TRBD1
CASSQDGTGGFQPQHF
TGCGCCAGCAGCCAAGATGGGACAGGGGGATTTCAGCCCCAGCATTTT
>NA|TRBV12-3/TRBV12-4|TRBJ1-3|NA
CASTNRELTGNTIYF
TGTGCCAGCACAAACAGGGAACTAACTGGAAACACCATATATTTT
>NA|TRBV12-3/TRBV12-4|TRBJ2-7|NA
CASSLFPGYEQYF
TGTGCCAGCAGTTTATTCCCGGGCTACGAGCAGTACTTC
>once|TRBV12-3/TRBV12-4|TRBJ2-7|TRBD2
CASSLALGRGSYEQYF
TGTGCCAGCAGTTTAGCGCTGGGGAGGGGAAGCTACGAGCAGTACTTC
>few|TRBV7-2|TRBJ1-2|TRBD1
CASSFHRQGYGYTF
TGTGCCAGCAGCTTCCACCGACAGGGCTATGGCTACACCTTC
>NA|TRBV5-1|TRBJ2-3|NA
CASSDTSRTDTQYF
TGCGCCAGCAGCGACACTAGTAGGACAGATACGCAGTATTTT
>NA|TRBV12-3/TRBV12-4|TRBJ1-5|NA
CASSFSGPPQHF
TGTGCCAGCAGTTTTTCGGGTCCGCCCCAGCATTTT